Listed here is a single T cell receptor beta chain. Its antigen is not identified. The data originate from a study of graft-versus-host responses after intestinal transplantation. Study context: In this cohort, recipients had multivisceral, liver-intestinal, or isolated intestinal transplants. All of the recipients had induction that used anti-thymocyte globulin, then tacrolimus and steroids for about 3 years.

Only in-frame clones appear in the TCRdb table, and some are missing; sequencing was by immunoSEQ multiplex PCR. The data show 100,000 or so clones, roughly nine tenths seen once. CDR3 length equals 15 residues. Trimming cost V 2 bases and J 5 bases, with 13 bases left between them. Germline V gives CDR1 GTSNPN, CDR2 SVGIG (reference sequence). General study findings and limits: Some patients had graft-donor T cell macrochimerism. In their allografts, the ratios of graft-versus-host to host-versus-graft T cell clones were high. Researchers found GvH clones in recipient marrow, and some showed up first in ileum or blood.

The sequences come from unstimulated CD4+ T cells sorted from spleen or lymph node cells, collected before transplant. This receptor was obtained from a human donor who was the organ donor for an intestinal transplant. V and J are TRBV30 and TRBJ1-6; maybe TRBD1 (5 bases). CDR3 coding DNA: TGTGCCTGGAGTCCAGGGTTCAGCGATAATTCACCCCTCCACTTT. Translation gives CAWSPGFSDNSPLHF.